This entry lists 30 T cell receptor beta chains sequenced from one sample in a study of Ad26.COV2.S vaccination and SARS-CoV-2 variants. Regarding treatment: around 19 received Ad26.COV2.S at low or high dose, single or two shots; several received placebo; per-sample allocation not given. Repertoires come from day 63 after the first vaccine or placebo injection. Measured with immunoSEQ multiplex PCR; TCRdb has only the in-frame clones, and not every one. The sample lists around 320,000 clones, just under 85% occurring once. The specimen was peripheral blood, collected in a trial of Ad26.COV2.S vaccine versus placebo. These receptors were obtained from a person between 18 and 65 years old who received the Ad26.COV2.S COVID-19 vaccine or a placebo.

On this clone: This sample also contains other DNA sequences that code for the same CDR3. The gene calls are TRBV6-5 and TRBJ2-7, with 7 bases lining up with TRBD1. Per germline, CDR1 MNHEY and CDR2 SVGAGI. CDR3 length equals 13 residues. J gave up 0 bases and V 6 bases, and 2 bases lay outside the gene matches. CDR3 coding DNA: TGTGCCAGCAGCCGGACAGGCTCCTACGAGCAGTACTTC. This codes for CASSRTGSYEQYF.

Here the CDR3 DNA reads TGCAGTGCCCAGACCAGGGAGACCCAGTACTTC. Translating gives CSAQTRETQYF. The chain uses TRBV20-1 and TRBJ2-5; D call uncertain. The V gene lost 6 bases and the J gene lost 5 bases, with 10 bases spanning the gap. The CDR3 sequence is 11 residues long. Germline CDR1 reads DFQATT; CDR2 reads SNEGSKA (reference sequence).

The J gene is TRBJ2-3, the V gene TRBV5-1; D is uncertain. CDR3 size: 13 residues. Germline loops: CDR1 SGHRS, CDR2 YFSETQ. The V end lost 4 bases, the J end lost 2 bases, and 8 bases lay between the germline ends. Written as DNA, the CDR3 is TGCGCCAGCAGCACCTTAAACACAGATACGCAGTATTTT. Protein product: CASSTLNTDTQYF.

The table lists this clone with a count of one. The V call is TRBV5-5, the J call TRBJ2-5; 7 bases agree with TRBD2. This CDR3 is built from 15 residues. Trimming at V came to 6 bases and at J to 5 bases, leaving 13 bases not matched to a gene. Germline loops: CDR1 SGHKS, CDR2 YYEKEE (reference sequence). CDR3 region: CASMPGLPLGETQYF. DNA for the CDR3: TGTGCCAGCATGCCGGGACTACCTCTCGGGGAGACCCAGTACTTC.

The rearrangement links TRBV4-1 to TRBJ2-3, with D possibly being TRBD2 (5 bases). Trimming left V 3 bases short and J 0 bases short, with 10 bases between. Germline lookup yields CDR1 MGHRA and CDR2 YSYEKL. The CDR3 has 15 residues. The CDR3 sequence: CASSHPGLSTDTQYF. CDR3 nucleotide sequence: TGCGCCAGCAGCCACCCCGGACTGAGCACAGATACGCAGTATTTT.

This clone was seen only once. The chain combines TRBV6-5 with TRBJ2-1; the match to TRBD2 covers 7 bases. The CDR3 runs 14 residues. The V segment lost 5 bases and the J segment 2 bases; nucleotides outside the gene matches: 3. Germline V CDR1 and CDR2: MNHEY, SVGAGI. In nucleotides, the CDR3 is TGTGCCAGCAGTCGCGGGGGAACCTACAATGAGCAGTTCTTC. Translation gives CASSRGGTYNEQFF.

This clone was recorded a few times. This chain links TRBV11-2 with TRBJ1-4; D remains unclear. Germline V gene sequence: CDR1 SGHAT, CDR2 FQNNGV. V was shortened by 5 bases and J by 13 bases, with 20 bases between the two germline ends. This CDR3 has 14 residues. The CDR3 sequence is CASSTPRGSVRLFF. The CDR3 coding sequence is TGTGCCAGCAGCACCCCACGTGGAAGCGTAAGACTGTTTTTT.

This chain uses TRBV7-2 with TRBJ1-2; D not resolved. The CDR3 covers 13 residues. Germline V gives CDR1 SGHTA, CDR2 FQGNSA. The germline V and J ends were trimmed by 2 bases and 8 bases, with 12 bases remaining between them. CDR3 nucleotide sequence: TGTGCCAGCAGCTTAAGAGGAGGAACCGGCTACACCTTC. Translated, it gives CASSLRGGTGYTF.

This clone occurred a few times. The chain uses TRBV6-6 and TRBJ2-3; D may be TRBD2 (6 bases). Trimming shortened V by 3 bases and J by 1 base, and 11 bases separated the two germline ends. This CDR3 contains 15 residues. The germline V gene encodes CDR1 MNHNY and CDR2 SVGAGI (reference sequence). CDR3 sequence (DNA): TGTGCCAGCAGTTATTTCACGGGGGGCACAGATACGCAGTATTTT. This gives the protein CASSYFTGGTDTQYF.

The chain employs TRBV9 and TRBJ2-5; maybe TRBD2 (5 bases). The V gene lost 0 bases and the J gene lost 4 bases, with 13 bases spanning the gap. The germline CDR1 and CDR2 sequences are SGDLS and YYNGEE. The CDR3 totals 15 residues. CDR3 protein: CASSVGKEVAETQYF. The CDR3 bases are TGTGCCAGCAGCGTAGGAAAGGAGGTTGCAGAGACCCAGTACTTC. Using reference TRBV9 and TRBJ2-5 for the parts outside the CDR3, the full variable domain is DSGVTQTPKHLITATGQRVTLRCSPRSGDLSVYWYQQSLDQGLQFLIQYYNGEERAKGNILERFSAQQFPDLHSELNLSSLELGDSALYFCASSVGKEVAETQYFGPGTRLLVL.

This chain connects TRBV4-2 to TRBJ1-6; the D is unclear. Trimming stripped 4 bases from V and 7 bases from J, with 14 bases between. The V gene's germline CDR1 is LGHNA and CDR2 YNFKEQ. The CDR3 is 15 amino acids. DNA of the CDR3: TGTGCCAGCAGCCTCGAGAGGTCGGAGAATTCACCCCTCCACTTT. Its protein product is CASSLERSENSPLHF.

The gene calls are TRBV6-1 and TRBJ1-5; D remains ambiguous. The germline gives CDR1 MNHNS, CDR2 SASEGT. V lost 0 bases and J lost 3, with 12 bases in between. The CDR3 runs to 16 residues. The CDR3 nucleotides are TGTGCCAGCAGTGAAGCGCTTCGGCAGACCAATCAGCCCCAGCATTTT. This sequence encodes CASSEALRQTNQPQHF.

The CDR3 loop is CASSSTNGDQPQHF. DNA of the CDR3: TGTGCCAGCAGTTCCACCAACGGGGATCAGCCCCAGCATTTT. V usage is TRBV27 and J usage is TRBJ1-5; D is undetermined. Trimming pared 4 bases from V and 5 bases from J, leaving 12 bases between. Germline V CDR1 and CDR2: MNHEY, SMNVEV (reference sequence). This CDR3 region has 14 residues.

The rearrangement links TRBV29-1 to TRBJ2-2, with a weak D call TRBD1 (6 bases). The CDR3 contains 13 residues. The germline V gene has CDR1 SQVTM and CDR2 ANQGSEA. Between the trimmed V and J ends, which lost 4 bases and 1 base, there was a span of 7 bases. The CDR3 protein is CSVAGQNTGELFF. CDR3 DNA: TGCAGCGTTGCGGGACAGAACACCGGGGAGCTGTTTTTT.

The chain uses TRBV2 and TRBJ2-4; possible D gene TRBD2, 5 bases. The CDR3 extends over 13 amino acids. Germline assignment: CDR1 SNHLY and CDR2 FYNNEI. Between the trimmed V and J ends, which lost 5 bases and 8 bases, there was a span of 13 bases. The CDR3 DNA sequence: TGTGCCAGCAGTCCCTGGACTGGGGACATTCAGTACTTC. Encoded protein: CASSPWTGDIQYF.

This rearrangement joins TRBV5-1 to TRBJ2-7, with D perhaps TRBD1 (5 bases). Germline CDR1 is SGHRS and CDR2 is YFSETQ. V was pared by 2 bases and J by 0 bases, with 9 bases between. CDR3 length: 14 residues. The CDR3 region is CASSFYDSSYEQYF. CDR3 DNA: TGCGCCAGCAGCTTCTACGACAGCTCCTACGAGCAGTACTTC.

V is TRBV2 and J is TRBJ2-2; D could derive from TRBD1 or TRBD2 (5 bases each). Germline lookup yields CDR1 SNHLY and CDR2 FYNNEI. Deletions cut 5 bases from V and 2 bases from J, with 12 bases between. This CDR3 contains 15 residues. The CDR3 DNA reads TGTGCCAGCAGTCCTTCGAGGGGAAACACCGGGGAGCTGTTTTTT. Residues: CASSPSRGNTGELFF.

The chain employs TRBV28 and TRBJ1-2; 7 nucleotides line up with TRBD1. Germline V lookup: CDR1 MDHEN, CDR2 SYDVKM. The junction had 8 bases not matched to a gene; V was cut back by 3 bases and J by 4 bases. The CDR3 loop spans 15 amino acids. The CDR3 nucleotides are TGTGCCAGCAGTTTCACAGGGGATAGGGCCTATGGCTACACCTTC. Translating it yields CASSFTGDRAYGYTF.

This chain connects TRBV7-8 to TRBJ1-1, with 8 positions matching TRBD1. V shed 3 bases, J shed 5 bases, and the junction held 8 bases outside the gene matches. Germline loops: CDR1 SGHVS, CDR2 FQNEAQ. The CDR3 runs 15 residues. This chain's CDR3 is CASSFRQGAGTEAFF. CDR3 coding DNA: TGTGCCAGCAGCTTTCGTCAGGGGGCAGGGACTGAAGCTTTCTTT.

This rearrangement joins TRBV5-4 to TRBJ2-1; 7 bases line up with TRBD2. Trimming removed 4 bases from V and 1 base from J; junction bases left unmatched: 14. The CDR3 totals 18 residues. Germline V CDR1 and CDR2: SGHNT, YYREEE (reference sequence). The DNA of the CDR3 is TGTGCCAGCAGCCCTGGGGGGAGGGGCTTGTATTCCTACAATGAGCAGTTCTTC. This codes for CASSPGGRGLYSYNEQFF.

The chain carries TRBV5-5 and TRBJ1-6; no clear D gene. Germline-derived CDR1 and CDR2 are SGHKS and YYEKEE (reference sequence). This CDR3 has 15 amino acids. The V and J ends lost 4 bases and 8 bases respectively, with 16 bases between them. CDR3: CASSPIPREDSPLHF. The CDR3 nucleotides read TGTGCCAGCAGCCCAATTCCCCGGGAGGATTCACCCCTCCACTTT.

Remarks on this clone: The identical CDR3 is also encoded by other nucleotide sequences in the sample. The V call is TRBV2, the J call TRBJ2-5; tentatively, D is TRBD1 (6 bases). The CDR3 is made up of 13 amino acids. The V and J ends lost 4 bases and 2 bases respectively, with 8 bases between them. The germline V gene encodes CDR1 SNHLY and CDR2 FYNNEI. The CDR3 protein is CASSVDRQETQYF. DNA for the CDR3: TGTGCCAGCAGTGTGGACAGACAAGAGACCCAGTACTTC.

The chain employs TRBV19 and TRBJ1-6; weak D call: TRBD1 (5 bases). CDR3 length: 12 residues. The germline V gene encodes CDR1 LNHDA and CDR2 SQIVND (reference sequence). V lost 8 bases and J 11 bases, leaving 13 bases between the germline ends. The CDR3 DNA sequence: TGTGCCAGTGATGGGGGGACTACACCCCTCCACTTT. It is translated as CASDGGTTPLHF.

The CDR3 nucleotides read TGTGCCACGATGGACAACTCCTACGAGCAGTACTTC. The encoded protein is CATMDNSYEQYF. This chain connects TRBV4-2 to TRBJ2-7; D possibly corresponds to TRBD1 (5 bases). Deletions cut 10 bases from V and 0 bases from J, with 10 bases between. This CDR3 is 12 amino acids long. Germline CDR1 reads LGHNA; CDR2 reads YNFKEQ.

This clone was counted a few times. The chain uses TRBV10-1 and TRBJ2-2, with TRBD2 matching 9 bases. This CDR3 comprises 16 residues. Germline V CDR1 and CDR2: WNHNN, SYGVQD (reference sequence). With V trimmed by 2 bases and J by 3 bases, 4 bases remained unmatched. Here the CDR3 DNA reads TGCGCCAGCAGTGAGGGAGCTAGCGGGGACACCGGGGAGCTGTTTTTT. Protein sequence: CASSEGASGDTGELFF.

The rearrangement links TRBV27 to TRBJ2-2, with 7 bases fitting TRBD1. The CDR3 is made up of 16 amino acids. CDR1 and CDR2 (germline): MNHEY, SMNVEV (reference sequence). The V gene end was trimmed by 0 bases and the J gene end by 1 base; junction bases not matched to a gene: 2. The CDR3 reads CASSLSGGGNTGELFF. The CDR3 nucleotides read TGTGCCAGCAGTTTATCAGGGGGCGGGAACACCGGGGAGCTGTTTTTT.

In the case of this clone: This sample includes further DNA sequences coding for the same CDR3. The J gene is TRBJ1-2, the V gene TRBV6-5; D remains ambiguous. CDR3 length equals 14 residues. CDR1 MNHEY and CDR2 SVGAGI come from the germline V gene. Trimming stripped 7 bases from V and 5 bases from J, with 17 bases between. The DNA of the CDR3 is TGTGCCAGCAAATTGGGAGGCGCGGATTATGGCTACACCTTC. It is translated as CASKLGGADYGYTF.

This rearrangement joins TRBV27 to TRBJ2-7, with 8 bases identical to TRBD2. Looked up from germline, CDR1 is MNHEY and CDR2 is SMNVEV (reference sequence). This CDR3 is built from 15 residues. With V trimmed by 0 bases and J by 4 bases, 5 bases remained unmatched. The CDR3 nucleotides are TGTGCCAGCAGTTTATCTCGGGGGGGCTCGTACGAGCAGTACTTC. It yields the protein CASSLSRGGSYEQYF.

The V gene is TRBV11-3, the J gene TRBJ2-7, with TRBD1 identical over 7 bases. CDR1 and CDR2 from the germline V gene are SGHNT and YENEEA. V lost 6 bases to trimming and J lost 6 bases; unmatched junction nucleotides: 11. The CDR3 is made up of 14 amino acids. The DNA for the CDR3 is TGTGCCAGCAGTATTAGGACAGGTAAAATCGAGCAGTACTTC. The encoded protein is CASSIRTGKIEQYF.

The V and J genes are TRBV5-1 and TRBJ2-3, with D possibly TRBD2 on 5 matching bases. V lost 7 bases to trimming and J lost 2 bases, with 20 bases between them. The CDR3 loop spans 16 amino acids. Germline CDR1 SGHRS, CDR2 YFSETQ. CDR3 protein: CASSVGSSGNTDTQYF. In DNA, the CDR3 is TGCGCCAGCTCAGTAGGATCCAGCGGAAACACAGATACGCAGTATTTT.